The 17 T cell receptor beta chains listed next were all sequenced from one sample in a study of shared clonotypes between healthy human individuals. Terminally differentiated effector memory CD45RA+ cells were left out of the naive CD8 fraction, which was CD45RO-negative and positively selected for CCR7. Profiled with immunoSEQ multiplex PCR; TCRdb holds only in-frame clones, not every one. In the table there are about 2.2 million clones, just under 95% of which are singletons. Sequencing used naive CD8+ T cells from PBMCs. All receptors come from a man in his late teens or twenties in good health. Some clones in this sample may be carry-over from other donors' samples.

CDR3 coding DNA: TGTGCCAGCAGTTTCATAGCGGGAGGGAGCTCCTACAATGAGCAGTTCTTC. Translated: CASSFIAGGSSYNEQFF. V gene TRBV27 combines with J gene TRBJ2-1, with 11 bases fitting TRBD2. CDR3 length: 17 residues. Germline CDR1 reads MNHEY; CDR2 reads SMNVEV (reference sequence). V trimming: 3 bases; J trimming: 0 bases; junction bases outside the gene matches: 4.

The V call is TRBV10-1, the J call TRBJ1-5, with D uncertain. In germline, CDR1 is WNHNN, CDR2 SYGVQD (reference sequence). The length of the CDR3 is 13 residues. The V and J ends lost 3 bases and 4 bases respectively, with 7 bases between them. This CDR3 reads CASSEGPNQPQHF. In DNA, the CDR3 is TGCGCCAGCAGTGAAGGTCCGAATCAGCCCCAGCATTTT.

This chain uses TRBV7-8 with TRBJ1-5, with 8 bases that match TRBD1. The germline V gene has CDR1 SGHVS and CDR2 FQNEAQ. J was trimmed by 1 base and V by 5 bases; bases with no gene match: 4. The CDR3 length is 15 residues. CDR3 sequence reads: CASSRGQGSNQPQHF. CDR3 nucleotide sequence: TGTGCCAGCAGCAGAGGACAGGGAAGCAATCAGCCCCAGCATTTT.

Remarks on this clone: Other DNA sequences from this sample encode an identical CDR3 as well. The J gene is TRBJ2-3, the V gene TRBV27; D gene uncertain. Trimming shortened V by 4 bases and J by 5 bases, and 4 bases separated the two germline ends. The CDR3 consists of 11 residues. Germline CDR1 reads MNHEY; CDR2 reads SMNVEV (reference sequence). Written as DNA, the CDR3 is TGTGCCAGCAGTTCTGGAGATACGCAGTATTTT. It encodes CASSSGDTQYF.

The chain employs TRBV7-9 and TRBJ2-3, with D maybe TRBD2 (6 bases). Germline V CDR1 and CDR2: SEHNR, FQNEAQ (reference sequence). Trimming pared 3 bases from V and 2 bases from J, leaving 9 bases between. The CDR3 sequence is 14 residues long. The CDR3 DNA reads TGTGCCAGCAGCTTTGGCGGGACCACAGATACGCAGTATTTT. Translation: CASSFGGTTDTQYF.

Remarks on this clone: This sample also contains other DNA sequences that code for the same CDR3. This chain connects TRBV27 to TRBJ1-2; 10 bases line up with TRBD1. V shed 5 bases, J shed 7 bases, and the junction held 7 bases outside the gene matches. CDR1 and CDR2 (germline): MNHEY, SMNVEV (reference sequence). The CDR3 spans 14 residues. The DNA of the CDR3 is TGTGCCAGCAGTCTACGACAGGGGGCGGGTGGCTACACCTTC. Protein product: CASSLRQGAGGYTF.

J is TRBJ2-1 and V is TRBV25-1; D possibly corresponds to TRBD2 (5 bases). V dropped 2 bases and J dropped 3 bases, with 11 bases sitting between them. CDR3 length: 15 amino acids. Germline V CDR1 and CDR2: MGHDK, SYGVNS. The CDR3, as DNA: TGTGCCAGCAGTGAAGGAGGATCCTACTACAATGAGCAGTTCTTC. Amino acid sequence: CASSEGGSYYNEQFF.

This clone appeared once. The chain joins TRBV9 to TRBJ2-3, with D perhaps matching TRBD1 or TRBD2 (5 bases each). Germline CDR1 is SGDLS and CDR2 is YYNGEE. The V end was cut by 0 bases, the J end by 2 bases, with 13 bases between. CDR3 length: 16 residues. The chain's CDR3 is CASSVVGLALTDTQYF. In DNA, the CDR3 is TGTGCCAGCAGCGTAGTGGGGCTAGCTCTCACAGATACGCAGTATTTT.

The sample holds one count of this clone. The gene calls are TRBV10-2 and TRBJ1-1; 8 bases are shared with TRBD1. The CDR3 sequence is 15 residues long. Germline lookup yields CDR1 WSHSY and CDR2 SAAADI. V shed 6 bases, J shed 0 bases, and the junction held 6 bases outside the gene matches. In DNA, the CDR3 is TGCGCCAGCAGAGGGGGACAGGAGATGAACACTGAAGCTTTCTTT. Protein sequence: CASRGGQEMNTEAFF.

The chain employs TRBV5-5 and TRBJ2-7; possibly TRBD1 for D (6 bases). The CDR3 has 15 residues. Looked up from germline, CDR1 is SGHKS and CDR2 is YYEKEE (reference sequence). Between the trimmed V and J ends, which lost 5 bases and 0 bases, there was a span of 15 bases. The CDR3 reads CASRQGTGSSYEQYF. CDR3 DNA: TGTGCCAGCAGGCAGGGTACAGGGAGCTCCTACGAGCAGTACTTC. The entire variable domain, with the rest obtained from reference TRBV5-5 and TRBJ2-7, is as follows: DAGVTQSPTHLIKTRGQQVTLRCSPISGHKSVSWYQQVLGQGPQFIFQYYEKEERGRGNFPDRFSARQFPNYSSELNVNALLLGDSALYLCASRQGTGSSYEQYFGPGTRLTVT.

In this sample, this clone turned up once. V usage is TRBV27 and J usage is TRBJ2-2, with 16 bases fitting TRBD2. Unmatched junction bases numbered 7, after V lost 6 bases and J lost 6 bases. Looked up from germline, CDR1 is MNHEY and CDR2 is SMNVEV (reference sequence). The CDR3 runs to 17 residues. CDR3 DNA: TGTGCCAGCAGGTTTAGGGGACTAGCGGGAGGGGCCGGGGAGCTGTTTTTT. It is translated as CASRFRGLAGGAGELFF.

J is TRBJ2-3 and V is TRBV28; 9 bases are shared with TRBD2. The CDR3 extends over 16 amino acids. The V and J ends lost 4 bases and 1 base, in that order; junction bases with no gene match: 6. CDR1 is MDHEN and CDR2 is SYDVKM in the germline V gene. DNA for the CDR3: TGTGCCAGCAGTTGGGGAATAGCGGGAGGCACAGATACGCAGTATTTT. Translated, it gives CASSWGIAGGTDTQYF.

The V gene is TRBV6-1, the J gene TRBJ2-1; D possibly corresponds to TRBD1 (6 bases). The CDR3 totals 15 residues. The V end was cut by 1 base, the J end by 7 bases, with 14 bases between. Germline CDR1 reads MNHNS; CDR2 reads SASEGT. CDR3 in DNA: TGTGCCAGCAGTGAAGGACGGACAGCCAGAAATGAGCAGTTCTTC. Amino acid sequence: CASSEGRTARNEQFF.

The CDR3 coding sequence is TGTGCCAGCACCTCGGACAGCCTAAATGAAAAACTGTTTTTT. This sequence encodes CASTSDSLNEKLFF. The chain recombines TRBV6-5 with TRBJ1-4, with a possible D match to TRBD1 (6 bases). Deletions cut 7 bases from V and 5 bases from J, with 14 bases between. The germline V gene encodes CDR1 MNHEY and CDR2 SVGAGI. The CDR3 runs 14 residues.

The V and J genes are TRBV13 and TRBJ2-7, with a weak D call TRBD1 (5 bases). The CDR3 spans 14 residues. With 4 bases removed from V and 4 bases from J, the gap between germline ends came to 14 bases. Germline V gene sequence: CDR1 PRHDT, CDR2 FYEKMQ (reference sequence). The CDR3 loop reads CASSSLDMPYEQYF. The CDR3 DNA reads as TGTGCCAGCAGCTCGCTGGACATGCCATACGAGCAGTACTTC.

The V and J genes are TRBV9 and TRBJ2-5, with a tentative D call TRBD2 (6 bases). Germline CDR1 is SGDLS and CDR2 is YYNGEE. The CDR3 spans 16 residues. V was shortened by 0 bases and J by 5 bases, with 17 bases between the two germline ends. This CDR3 is CASSVEGGDPRETQYF. The CDR3 coding sequence is TGTGCCAGCAGCGTAGAGGGCGGGGACCCCAGGGAGACCCAGTACTTC.

The V and J genes are TRBV28 and TRBJ2-7; D is perhaps TRBD1 or TRBD2 (7 bases each). Deletions cut 5 bases from V and 3 bases from J, with 23 bases between. Germline V gene sequence: CDR1 MDHEN, CDR2 SYDVKM. CDR3 size: 17 residues. The CDR3 region is CASSPTRGGGFFYEQYF. CDR3 nucleotides: TGTGCCAGCAGTCCCACCAGGGGGGGAGGTTTTTTCTACGAGCAGTACTTC.